Following are 22 T cell receptor beta chains from one sample sequenced in a study of beta chain features in type 1 diabetes. The whole isolated RNA underwent reverse transcription, so sequencing captured expressed TCRB transcripts. Assay used: immunoSEQ multiplex PCR; TCRdb lists only in-frame clones, some missing. This table holds a few hundred thousand clones, roughly 13% found once. Sequencing was carried out using naive CD4+ T cells from blood. The receptors here all came from a man under 40 in good health.

This clone showed up just a few times. The J gene is TRBJ2-1, the V gene TRBV5-1; the D gene is possibly TRBD2 (6 bases). The V gene's germline CDR1 is SGHRS and CDR2 YFSETQ. This CDR3 comprises 15 residues. The V gene lost 0 bases and the J gene lost 8 bases, with 15 bases spanning the gap. The CDR3 is CASSLDPGVEDEQFF. DNA for the CDR3: TGCGCCAGCAGCTTGGACCCGGGGGTCGAGGATGAGCAGTTCTTC.

This clone was found a few times. The V and J genes are TRBV10-3 and TRBJ1-1, with D possibly being TRBD1 (6 bases). Germline assignment: CDR1 ENHRY and CDR2 SYGVKD. The CDR3 length is 14 residues. Deletions cut 6 bases from V and 0 bases from J, with 11 bases between. CDR3 protein: CAISMTGMNTEAFF. The DNA of the CDR3 is TGTGCCATCAGCATGACAGGAATGAACACTGAAGCTTTCTTT.

This clone has more than one count but fewer than ten. J is TRBJ1-3 and V is TRBV30; D is ambiguous. The ends were cut back, 2 bases at V and 0 bases at J, with 5 bases in the middle. Germline lookup yields CDR1 GTSNPN and CDR2 SVGIG (reference sequence). This CDR3 is 13 amino acids long. The CDR3 region has the DNA TGTGCCTGGAGTAAGATCTCTGGAAACACCATATATTTT. Residues: CAWSKISGNTIYF. The full variable domain, completed using reference TRBV30 and TRBJ1-3, is SQTIHQWPATLVQPVGSPLSLECTVEGTSNPNLYWYRQAAGRGLQLLFYSVGIGQISSEVPQNLSASRPQDRQFILSSKKLLLSDSGFYLCAWSKISGNTIYFGEGSWLTVV.

This chain uses TRBV18 with TRBJ2-7, with TRBD1 as a possible D gene (6 bases). CDR1 and CDR2 (germline): KGHSH, LQKENI. The CDR3 extends over 14 amino acids. V was cut by 3 bases and J by 3 bases, with 12 bases left in between. CDR3 protein: CASSPSAGDYEQYV. CDR3 DNA sequence: TGTGCCAGCTCACCCTCTGCAGGGGACTACGAGCAGTACGTC.

This clone appeared a few times. This sequence joins TRBV9 and TRBJ2-1; D assignment may be TRBD1 or TRBD2 (5 bases each). CDR1 and CDR2 (germline): SGDLS, YYNGEE. Trimming removed 3 bases from V and 8 bases from J, with 18 bases in between. The CDR3 is 15 residues long. The CDR3 region is CASSAEGTGVDEQFF. The CDR3 DNA reads as TGTGCCAGCAGCGCCGAAGGGACGGGTGTGGATGAGCAGTTCTTC.

V is TRBV7-2 and J is TRBJ2-7; 7 bases agree with TRBD2. V trimming: 5 bases; J trimming: 4 bases; junction bases outside the gene matches: 8. The germline V gene encodes CDR1 SGHTA and CDR2 FQGNSA. CDR3 length: 14 residues. The CDR3 coding sequence is TGTGCCAGCAGCCGGACTAGAAATAGTTACGAGCAGTACGTC. Translating gives CASSRTRNSYEQYV.

The gene calls are TRBV6-6 and TRBJ1-2; the D gene is possibly TRBD1 (5 bases). The germline V and J ends were trimmed by 6 bases and 13 bases, with 15 bases remaining between them. Germline lookup yields CDR1 MNHNY and CDR2 SVGAGI (reference sequence). The CDR3 consists of 11 residues. The CDR3 loop is CASSYGGEGTF. In DNA, the CDR3 is TGTGCCAGCAGCTATGGGGGAGAGGGCACCTTC.

This clone was counted between two and nine times. The CDR3 loop reads CSVVSSGVPTQYF. In DNA form, the CDR3 reads TGCAGCGTTGTGTCTAGCGGGGTTCCTACGCAGTATTTT. The V gene is TRBV29-1, the J gene TRBJ2-3, with 9 nucleotides matching TRBD2. Germline V gene sequence: CDR1 SQVTM, CDR2 ANQGSEA. The CDR3 is made up of 13 amino acids. J was trimmed by 8 bases and V by 4 bases; bases with no gene match: 7.

This clone was observed a handful of times. This sequence joins TRBV9 and TRBJ1-3; 9 bases align to TRBD1. The length of the CDR3 is 17 residues. Germline trimming cut 1 base from V and 2 bases from J; bases unmatched to any gene: 7. CDR1 and CDR2 from the germline V gene are SGDLS and YYNGEE. CDR3 DNA: TGTGCCAGCAGCGTATATGGACAGGGGAAGGCTGGAAACACCATATATTTT. This sequence encodes CASSVYGQGKAGNTIYF.

This clone has only a few counts. This chain links TRBV18 with TRBJ1-3; unclear D gene. Trimming took off 1 base at V and 0 bases at J, with 4 bases between the two ends. Looked up from germline, CDR1 is KGHSH and CDR2 is LQKENI. This CDR3 comprises 14 residues. The CDR3 sequence: CASSPLDSGNTIYF. The CDR3 DNA is TGTGCCAGCTCACCACTTGACTCTGGAAACACCATATATTTT.

This chain links TRBV4-1 with TRBJ1-4; 7 nucleotides match TRBD1. Germline V CDR1 and CDR2: MGHRA, YSYEKL. V trimming: 5 bases; J trimming: 3 bases; junction bases outside the gene matches: 6. The CDR3 is 15 amino acids. The CDR3 loop reads CASSSRQGANEKLFF. The CDR3 region has the DNA TGCGCCAGCAGCTCCCGACAGGGAGCTAATGAAAAACTGTTTTTT.

This clone was seen a few times. The chain carries TRBV5-4 and TRBJ1-2; D is ambiguous. This CDR3 has 14 residues. Trimming stripped 0 bases from V and 2 bases from J, with 8 bases between. Germline V gene sequence: CDR1 SGHNT, CDR2 YYREEE (reference sequence). The DNA of the CDR3 is TGTGCCAGCAGCTTGGAGAACAGAAACTATGGCTACACCTTC. This encodes CASSLENRNYGYTF. The full variable domain, in which reference TRBV5-4 and TRBJ1-2 provide the parts outside the CDR3, is ETGVTQSPTHLIKTRGQQVTLRCSSQSGHNTVSWYQQALGQGPQFIFQYYREEENGRGNFPPRFSGLQFPNYSSELNVNALELDDSALYLCASSLENRNYGYTFGSGTRLTVV.

This clone has only a few counts. J is TRBJ2-7 and V is TRBV5-1, with 7 nucleotides matching TRBD1. The CDR3 runs to 13 residues. With V trimmed by 4 bases and J by 6 bases, 7 bases remained unmatched. The germline gives CDR1 SGHRS, CDR2 YFSETQ. The CDR3 loop reads CASSLRQGSEQYF. The CDR3 DNA is TGCGCCAGCAGCCTCCGACAGGGATCCGAGCAGTACTTC.

In its sample, this clone was seen a few times. The chain recombines TRBV5-4 with TRBJ2-7, with TRBD2 identical over 11 bases. The CDR3 is 15 residues long. The trim removed 1 base at V and 4 bases at J, leaving 4 bases unmatched. The germline V gene encodes CDR1 SGHNT and CDR2 YYREEE (reference sequence). CDR3: CASSLSASGRYEQYV. The CDR3 region has the DNA TGTGCCAGCAGCTTGTCGGCTAGCGGGAGGTACGAGCAGTACGTC.

This sequence joins TRBV5-4 and TRBJ2-1; 9 bases map to TRBD2. The ends lost 4 bases at V and 2 bases at J; junction bases unmatched: 4. CDR3 size: 15 residues. CDR1 and CDR2 (germline): SGHNT, YYREEE (reference sequence). The CDR3 coding sequence is TGTGCCAGCAGCCCGACTAGCGGAACCTACAATGAGCAGTTCTTC. This translates into CASSPTSGTYNEQFF.

The rearrangement joins TRBV28 to TRBJ2-5, with 7 bases aligning to TRBD2. Losses at the gene ends were 5 bases for V and 10 bases for J; bases not matched to a gene: 10. Germline V lookup: CDR1 MDHEN, CDR2 SYDVKM. This CDR3 region has 13 residues. CDR3 sequence (DNA): TGTGCCAGCAGTGTGGGGACTAAAGGGGACCAGTACTTC. Translation gives CASSVGTKGDQYF.

This rearrangement joins TRBV30 to TRBJ2-7; 8 nucleotides agree with TRBD1. V gave up 5 bases and J gave up 1 base; unmatched junction bases: 1. Germline V CDR1 and CDR2: GTSNPN, SVGIG (reference sequence). The CDR3 is 12 residues long. CDR3 amino acids: CAWGTGSYEQYV. CDR3 in DNA: TGTGCCTGGGGGACAGGATCCTACGAGCAGTACGTC.

CDR3 nucleotide sequence: TGTGCCTGGAGTTCCGAGATAATGAAAAAACTGTTTTTT. Translation gives CAWSSEIMKKLFF. V and J are TRBV30 and TRBJ1-4; no clear D. Germline V gives CDR1 GTSNPN, CDR2 SVGIG (reference sequence). This CDR3 has 13 amino acids. V shed 2 bases and J shed 9 bases, with 13 bases lying between them.

This chain connects TRBV5-1 to TRBJ1-2; D not resolved. The germline gives CDR1 SGHRS, CDR2 YFSETQ. The CDR3 totals 17 residues. The V end lost 0 bases, the J end lost 0 bases, and 15 bases lay between the germline ends. The chain's CDR3 is CASSLVPAQATNYGYTF. CDR3 nucleotides: TGCGCCAGCAGCTTGGTCCCGGCGCAGGCCACTAACTATGGCTACACCTTC.

In this sample, this clone turned up a few times. In the same sample, other DNA sequences code for this CDR3. V is TRBV20-1 and J is TRBJ2-1; D call uncertain. V dropped 6 bases and J dropped 6 bases, with 6 bases sitting between them. The CDR3 contains 10 residues. Looked up from germline, CDR1 is DFQATT and CDR2 is SNEGSKA (reference sequence). The CDR3 sequence is CSAGSNEQFF. The CDR3 DNA sequence: TGCAGTGCGGGAAGCAATGAGCAGTTCTTC.

This clone was counted a few times. This chain joins TRBV6-1 and TRBJ2-1; 7 nucleotides match TRBD2. V lost 4 bases, J lost 1 base, and 4 bases stayed unmatched. The CDR3 extends over 15 amino acids. The germline gives CDR1 MNHNS, CDR2 SASEGT. The CDR3 is CASSVIGRSYNEQFF. CDR3 DNA: TGTGCCAGCAGTGTGATCGGGAGGTCCTACAATGAGCAGTTCTTC.

This clone was picked up a small number of times. A much larger clone lies a single base off, so this may be a read error. This specimen includes other DNA sequences encoding the same CDR3. The chain employs TRBV5-4 and TRBJ2-5, with D hard to call. The germline V and J ends were trimmed by 3 bases and 0 bases, with 0 bases remaining between them. CDR1 is SGHNT and CDR2 is YYREEE in the germline V gene (reference sequence). This CDR3 has 11 residues. CDR3 region: CASSYQETQYF. CDR3 DNA: TGTGCCAGCAGCTACCAAGAGACCCAGTACTTC.